This TCR beta chain is drawn from a study of cytomegalovirus exposure and HLA in healthy donors. Study summary: An earlier analysis identified 120 million or so unique TCR beta sequences in approximately 190 million T cells. Early on, a data release was issued that held 85 million to 95 million unique TCRs from HLA-typed donors.

The germline CDR1 and CDR2 sequences are MNHEY and SMNVEV (reference sequence). CDR3 length equals 15 residues. After removal of 4 bases from V and 4 bases from J, the junction contained 8 bases not matched to a gene. Study-level results: A later analysis found common viral pathogens apparently linked to several of the most significant clusters.

On this clone itself: What it recognizes is unknown.

The primer mix had 60 Vbeta and 13 Jbeta primers. Generated by immunoSEQ multiplex PCR, the TCRdb table keeps only in-frame clones and is missing some. The table has about 120,000 clones, over 70% seen once. The source of this sequence is a woman aged 18-35 years in good health and CMV-seronegative. Sequenced input: PBMCs. V and J are TRBV27 and TRBJ1-1, with TRBD1 matching 8 bases. Here the CDR3 reads CASSSRQGSGTEAFF. The CDR3 DNA is TGTGCCAGCAGTTCACGACAGGGGTCGGGCACTGAAGCTTTCTTT.